Described below is a single T cell receptor beta chain sequence and its context. The antigen is not known. One junction end disagrees with the germline gene, perhaps due to a read error. Germline CDR1 reads SNHLY; CDR2 reads FYNNEI. This CDR3 comprises 16 residues. The sample is drawn from a study of Graves' ophthalmopathy and Graves' hyperthyroidism. Study observations and caveats: A model of 13 signatures distinguished ophthalmopathy from stable hyperthyroidism at roughly 86% sensitivity and about 80% specificity. Most expanded thyroid clonotypes above 0.001 frequency also appeared in blood.

Amplification of TCR beta CDR3 regions used RNA transcripts. HTBI primers were used in a first-round RT-PCR, which preceded a second-round multiplex PCR. Via MiXCR, TCRdb re-called the multiplex PCR reads, giving one row per CDR3 protein. This table has around 470,000 distinct CDR3 sequences, 13% to 15% appearing once. PBMCs were density-gradient isolated from 10 ml fresh blood. This receptor was identified in a woman aged 25 to 39 with Graves' ophthalmopathy. Input material: blood. The chain uses TRBV2 and TRBJ2-7; 9 bases fit TRBD2. The CDR3 protein is CAGSVVSGRSLYEQYF. CDR3 DNA: TGTGCCGGCAGTGTAGTAAGCGGGAGGTCCCTCTACGAGCAGTACTTC.